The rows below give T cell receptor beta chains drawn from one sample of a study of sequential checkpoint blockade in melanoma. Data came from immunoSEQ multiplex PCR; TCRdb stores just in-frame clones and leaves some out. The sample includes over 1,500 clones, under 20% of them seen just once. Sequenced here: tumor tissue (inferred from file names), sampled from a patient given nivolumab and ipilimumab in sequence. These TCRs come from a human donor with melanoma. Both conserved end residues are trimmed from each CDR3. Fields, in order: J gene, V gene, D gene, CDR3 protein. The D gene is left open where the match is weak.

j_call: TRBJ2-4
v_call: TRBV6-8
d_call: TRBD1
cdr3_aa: ASAPGQGAGRNIQY

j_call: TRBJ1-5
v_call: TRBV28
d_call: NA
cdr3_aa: ASSFGVGVTRQPQH

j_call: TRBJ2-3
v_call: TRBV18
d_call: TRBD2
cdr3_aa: ASSPTLAGVPDTQY

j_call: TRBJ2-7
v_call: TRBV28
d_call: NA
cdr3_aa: ASSEPHTREQY

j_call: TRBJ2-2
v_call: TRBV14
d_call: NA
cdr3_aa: PVLGGVTGELF

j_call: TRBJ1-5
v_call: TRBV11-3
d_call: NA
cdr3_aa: ASSLSWGNQPQH

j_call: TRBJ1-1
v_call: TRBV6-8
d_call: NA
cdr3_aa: ASSAAEDGNTEAF

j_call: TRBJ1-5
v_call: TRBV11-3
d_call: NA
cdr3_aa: ASSLVVTGSNQPQH

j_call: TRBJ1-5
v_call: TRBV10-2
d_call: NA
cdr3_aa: ASRKGPGSNQPQH

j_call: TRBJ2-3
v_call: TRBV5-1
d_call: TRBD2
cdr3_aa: ASSFTTSGTDTQY

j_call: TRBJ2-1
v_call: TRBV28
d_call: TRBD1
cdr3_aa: ASSPGTGWPLGSF

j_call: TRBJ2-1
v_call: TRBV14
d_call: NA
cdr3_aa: ASSQVNSYNEQF

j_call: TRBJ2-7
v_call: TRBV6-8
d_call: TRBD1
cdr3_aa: ASRGTGVYEQY

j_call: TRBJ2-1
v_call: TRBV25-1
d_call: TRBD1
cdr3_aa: ASSDSGQGQYNEQF

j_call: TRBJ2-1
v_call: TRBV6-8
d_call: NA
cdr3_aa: ASSDSAEANEQF

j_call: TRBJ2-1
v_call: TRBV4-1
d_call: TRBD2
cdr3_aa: ASSQSSASGSYNEQF

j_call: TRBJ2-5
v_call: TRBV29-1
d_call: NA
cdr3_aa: SVVQVQETQY

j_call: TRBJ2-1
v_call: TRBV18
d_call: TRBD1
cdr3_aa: ASSPGQGAVYEQF

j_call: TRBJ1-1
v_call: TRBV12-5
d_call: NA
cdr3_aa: ASTAGSGGAF

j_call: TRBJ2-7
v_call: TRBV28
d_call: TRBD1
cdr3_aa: ASRTGTGGFYEQY

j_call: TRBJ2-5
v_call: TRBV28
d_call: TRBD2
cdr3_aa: ASSFYVGGYQETQY

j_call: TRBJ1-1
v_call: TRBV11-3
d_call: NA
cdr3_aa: ASSLRLGAGTEAF